What follows describes a single TCR beta chain. The antigen remains undetermined. Investigators prepared the TCR beta libraries by applying iRepertoire HTBI primers and Arm-PCR of CDR3 regions. TCRdb reprocessed the multiplex PCR reads with MiXCR, giving one entry per CDR3 protein. The data show around 460,000 distinct CDR3 sequences, around a fifth seen once. Time point described: persistent/refractory GD, antithyroid drugs over 5 years with positive TRAb. From RNA extracted from PBMCs, the TCR library was made. Approximately 9.6 milliliters of peripheral blood were drawn into EDTA tubes. This record belongs to a study of regulatory T cells in long-lasting Graves disease. Study observations and caveats: Favoring TRBV28, TRBJ1-2 and TRBJ2-5 was a feature seen in persistent disease.

The V and J ends lost 4 bases and 0 bases respectively, with 9 bases between them. The germline V gene encodes CDR1 SGHTA and CDR2 FQGNSA. The CDR3 length is 14 residues. The chain employs TRBV7-2 and TRBJ1-1; D not resolved. The TCR comes from a female donor with Graves disease. Specimen: peripheral blood mononuclear cells (PBMCs), collected when the disease was refractory, from a patient treated with antithyroid drugs. CDR3 sequence reads: CASSWRRLNTEAFF. DNA of the CDR3: TGTGCCAGCAGCTGGAGACGGTTGAACACTGAAGCTTTCTTT.